These T cell receptor beta chains were read from a single sample in a study of blood T cells in healthy people across ages. TCRdb ran MiXCR on the 5' RACE reads and lists one entry per CDR3 protein. The sample comprises about 1.8 million distinct CDR3 sequences, approximately 50% of which are singletons, and less than 2.5% rests with the top ten. Input material: blood. These receptor sequences come from a woman in her thirties or forties in good health. CDR3s include the opening cysteine and the closing phenylalanine or tryptophan. A D gene is named only where the DNA matches it firmly. Clone size is stated in some rows and not others, as once, few, many or a class when expanded.

NA	NA	TRBV12-3/TRBV12-4	TRBJ2-6	CASSPSGGGANVLTF	TGTGCCAGCAGTCCATCTGGGGGTGGGGCCAACGTCCTGACTTTC
TRBD2	NA	TRBV4-1	TRBJ2-5	CASSQGPSGGGYQETQYF	TGCGCCAGCAGCCAGGGGCCTAGCGGGGGGGGATACCAAGAGACCCAGTACTTC
NA	NA	TRBV15	TRBJ1-4	CATRPRVFGNEKLFF	TGTGCCACCCGCCCCAGGGTCTTCGGGAATGAAAAACTGTTTTTT
NA	NA	TRBV7-9	TRBJ2-1	CASSMTPFNEQFF	TGTGCCAGCAGCATGACACCTTTCAATGAGCAGTTCTTC
TRBD1	NA	TRBV9	TRBJ2-7	CASSVDPDRGTYEQYF	TGTGCCAGCAGCGTAGATCCGGACAGGGGGACCTACGAGCAGTACTTC
NA	NA	TRBV29-1	TRBJ2-7	CSVVIDGGSYNEQYF	TGCAGCGTTGTAATTGACGGGGGCTCCTACAATGAGCAGTACTTC
NA	few	TRBV5-1	TRBJ2-7	CASSFGDGRPGTQYF	TGCGCCAGCAGCTTTGGAGACGGACGGCCAGGCACCCAGTACTTC
TRBD2	NA	TRBV7-8	TRBJ2-7	CASSLSVGGGANSYEQYF	TGTGCCAGCAGCTTAAGCGTTGGCGGGGGGGCCAATTCCTACGAGCAGTACTTC
NA	few	TRBV4-1	TRBJ2-1	CASSQEVVGRKNNEQFF	TGCGCCAGCAGCCAAGAGGTGGTGGGAAGGAAAAACAATGAGCAGTTCTTC
NA	NA	TRBV4-3	TRBJ2-2	CASSQDSHKAETSGELFF	TGCGCCAGCAGCCAAGATTCCCACAAGGCAGAGACTTCCGGGGAGCTGTTTTTT
NA	few	TRBV21-1	TRBJ2-1	CASSRTLGAQTKQFF	TGTGCCAGCAGCCGAACGTTAGGGGCCCAAACGAAGCAGTTCTTC
TRBD1	NA	TRBV4-1	TRBJ1-6	CASSPTDRGSSPLHF	TGCGCCAGCAGCCCAACGGACAGGGGTAGTTCACCCCTCCACTTT
TRBD1	few	TRBV5-1	TRBJ2-3	CASRDRAFTDTQYF	TGCGCCAGCCGAGACAGGGCCTTCACAGATACGCAGTATTTT
NA	NA	TRBV3-1	TRBJ1-5	CASSRTIQGNQPQHF	TGTGCCAGCAGCCGAACAATCCAGGGGAATCAGCCCCAGCATTTT
NA	few	TRBV20-1	TRBJ2-5	CSASGGQTQYF	TGCAGTGCTAGCGGGGGCCAGACCCAGTACTTC
NA	once	TRBV7-2	TRBJ1-2	CACSVYSVNYGYTF	TGTGCCTGCAGCGTCTACAGTGTTAACTATGGCTACACCTTC
NA	NA	TRBV12-3/TRBV12-4	TRBJ1-2	CASSPRQLTNYGYTF	TGTGCCAGCAGTCCCCGACAGTTAACTAACTATGGCTACACCTTC
TRBD2	NA	TRBV6-6	TRBJ2-1	CASSYEGTSGGRQFF	TGTGCCAGCAGTTACGAGGGGACTAGCGGGGGGCGGCAGTTCTTC
NA	NA	TRBV9	TRBJ1-2	CASTSRYGYTF	TGTGCCAGCACCTCACGGTATGGCTACACCTTC
NA	NA	TRBV20-1	TRBJ2-7	CSAQQGYEQYF	TGCAGTGCGCAACAGGGCTACGAGCAGTACTTC
TRBD2	NA	TRBV29-1	TRBJ2-1	CSQKASGGWNEQFF	TGCAGCCAGAAAGCTAGCGGGGGTTGGAATGAGCAGTTCTTC
NA	NA	TRBV4-3	TRBJ1-4	CASSQRHRNEKLFF	TGCGCCAGCAGCCAACGACACCGAAATGAAAAACTGTTTTTT
NA	few	TRBV7-2	TRBJ1-6	CASSRDPEGNSPLHF	TGTGCCAGCAGCCGAGACCCAGAAGGAAATTCACCCCTCCACTTT
NA	few	TRBV21-1	TRBJ2-7	CASSKTKTYEQYF	TGTGCCAGCAGCAAAACAAAGACCTACGAGCAGTACTTC
TRBD2	NA	TRBV4-3	TRBJ2-4	CASSQAIGGASGGKNIQYF	TGCGCCAGCAGCCAAGCCATCGGGGGGGCCTCTGGGGGCAAAAACATTCAGTACTTC
NA	NA	TRBV7-6	TRBJ1-1	CASSLVDLNTEAFF	TGTGCCAGCAGCTTAGTGGATTTGAACACTGAGGCTTTCTTT
NA	NA	TRBV29-1	TRBJ2-1	CSGGVIGSSYNEQFF	TGCAGCGGTGGAGTTATTGGGAGCTCCTACAATGAGCAGTTCTTC
TRBD2	NA	TRBV7-2	TRBJ2-5	CASSTTSGGYQETQYF	TGTGCCAGCAGCACCACTAGCGGGGGGTACCAAGAGACCCAGTACTTC
TRBD1	NA	TRBV10-3	TRBJ2-5	CAISAGDREETQYF	TGTGCCATCAGTGCTGGGGACAGGGAAGAGACCCAGTACTTC
TRBD1	NA	TRBV28	TRBJ2-7	CASSSFGTGTPTYEQYF	TGTGCCAGCAGCTCATTCGGGACAGGGACGCCTACCTACGAGCAGTACTTC
NA	NA	TRBV5-1	TRBJ2-3	CASREVGPDTQYF	TGCGCCAGCAGAGAGGTGGGGCCAGATACGCAGTATTTT
TRBD1	NA	TRBV7-9	TRBJ1-2	CASKGALDYGYTF	TGTGCCAGCAAGGGGGCGCTGGACTATGGCTACACCTTC
TRBD1	few	TRBV7-8	TRBJ1-2	CASSYTGVGDGYTF	TGTGCCAGCAGCTACACAGGGGTGGGAGATGGCTACACCTTC
NA	NA	TRBV7-9	TRBJ2-1	CAIDRGYNEQFF	TGTGCCATTGATCGCGGTTACAATGAGCAGTTCTTC
TRBD1	few	TRBV11-1	TRBJ2-7	CASSFGAGQASYEQYF	TGTGCCAGCAGCTTTGGGGCGGGACAGGCCTCCTACGAGCAGTACTTC
TRBD2	NA	TRBV6-2/TRBV6-3	TRBJ2-5	CASRNPGLAVQETQYF	TGTGCCAGCAGGAACCCGGGACTAGCGGTGCAAGAGACCCAGTACTTC
NA	NA	TRBV20-1	TRBJ2-5	CSARWAGLQETQYF	TGCAGTGCTAGGTGGGCAGGCCTCCAAGAGACCCAGTACTTC
NA	few	TRBV18	TRBJ1-5	CASSDSLNQPQHF	TGTGCCAGTTCCGACAGTCTCAATCAGCCCCAGCATTTT
TRBD1	NA	TRBV5-1	TRBJ2-6	CASSPRQGASGANVLTF	TGCGCCAGCAGCCCCCGACAGGGAGCCTCGGGGGCCAACGTCCTGACTTTC
TRBD2	NA	TRBV10-3	TRBJ2-4	CATASGGLAKNIQYF	TGTGCCACGGCTAGCGGGGGGCTAGCCAAAAACATTCAGTACTTC
NA	NA	TRBV20-1	TRBJ2-7	CSARAWGYEQYF	TGCAGTGCTAGAGCGTGGGGCTACGAGCAGTACTTC
NA	few	TRBV7-2	TRBJ2-5	CASSLTRSDRSLGGQYF	TGTGCCAGCAGCTTAACTAGATCGGACAGGTCTTTGGGGGGCCAGTACTTC
NA	NA	TRBV5-1	TRBJ2-7	CASTDGGSPYEQYF	TGCGCCAGCACGGACGGGGGATCGCCCTACGAGCAGTACTTC
NA	once	TRBV2	TRBJ1-2	CASSAPGRDYGYTF	TGTGCCAGCAGTGCCCCAGGGAGAGACTATGGCTACACCTTC
NA	few	TRBV7-9	TRBJ2-1	CASSLVQGYIDEQFF	TGTGCCAGCAGCTTAGTTCAGGGATATATCGATGAGCAGTTCTTC
TRBD2	NA	TRBV11-2	TRBJ2-3	CASSLLGRRGDTDTQYF	TGTGCCAGCAGCTTACTGGGGAGACGGGGGGACACAGATACGCAGTATTTT
TRBD1	NA	TRBV25-1	TRBJ1-5	CASSEFSRDRVLNQPQHF	TGTGCCAGCAGTGAATTCAGTAGGGACAGGGTGTTAAATCAGCCCCAGCATTTT
NA	NA	TRBV6-5	TRBJ2-6	CASRASGLRGANVLTF	TGTGCCAGCAGGGCTTCGGGGTTGAGGGGGGCCAACGTCCTGACTTTC
NA	NA	TRBV7-2	TRBJ2-3	CASSLNPQGSTDTQYF	TGTGCCAGCAGCTTGAATCCGCAGGGATCCACAGATACGCAGTATTTT
NA	few	TRBV5-1	TRBJ2-1	CASSLTFGEQFF	TGCGCCAGCAGCTTGACCTTCGGTGAGCAGTTCTTC
NA	NA	TRBV20-1	TRBJ2-7	CSASGFGGLSYEQYF	TGCAGTGCTAGTGGGTTCGGCGGCCTCTCCTACGAGCAGTACTTC
NA	NA	TRBV5-1	TRBJ1-2	CASSTGTSNNYGYTF	TGCGCCAGCAGCACCGGGACCTCAAACAACTATGGCTACACCTTC
TRBD2	NA	TRBV4-2	TRBJ2-3	CASSQEASGGPGDTQYF	TGTGCCAGCAGCCAAGAGGCTAGCGGGGGGCCAGGAGATACGCAGTATTTT
TRBD2	few	TRBV9	TRBJ2-5	CASSVAPGLAGGIQETQYF	TGTGCCAGCAGCGTAGCCCCAGGACTAGCGGGGGGTATCCAAGAGACCCAGTACTTC
NA	NA	TRBV28	TRBJ1-2	CASSAIVGVGYTF	TGTGCCAGCAGCGCAATAGTAGGGGTTGGCTACACCTTC
NA	NA	TRBV18	TRBJ2-7	CASSPGLGVDEQYF	TGTGCCAGCTCACCAGGGCTAGGCGTGGACGAGCAGTACTTC
TRBD1	NA	TRBV5-1	TRBJ1-4	CASSPGTGGFTEKLFF	TGCGCCAGCAGCCCAGGGACAGGGGGCTTCACGGAAAAACTGTTTTTT